These 22 T cell receptor beta chains share one sample of origin, sequenced in a study of sequential checkpoint blockade in melanoma (dated by TCRdb to the late 2010s). Libraries came from the immunoSEQ multiplex PCR assay. This immuneACCESS table, as held by TCRdb, lists in-frame sequences with V and J called but not all clones. Of the missing ones, under half trace to an unresolved V gene in checked studies; the others have no known cause. In all, the sample holds 15,000 to 20,000 clones, and 26% of those were seen once. The ten largest clones take up about 7.2% of the sample. The treatment or condition label of this sample denotes: randomized to nivolumab then ipilimumab (arm A) or the reverse (arm B). The sample in question was tumor tissue (inferred from file names), obtained from a patient given nivolumab and ipilimumab in sequence. These receptors all stem from a human donor with melanoma.

This clone has only a few counts. V usage is TRBV6-8 and J usage is TRBJ1-4; 7 positions agree with TRBD1. J was trimmed by 4 bases and V by 2 bases; bases with no gene match: 10. The CDR3 sequence is 17 residues long. The germline V gene encodes CDR1 MNHGY and CDR2 SAAAGT. CDR3 loop: CASSYRGPTGSNEKLFF. In DNA form, the CDR3 reads TGTGCCAGCAGTTACCGGGGGCCGACAGGGAGTAATGAAAAACTGTTTTTT.

The table lists this clone with a few counts. The chain links TRBV10-3 to TRBJ1-4; D unclear. V lost 1 base, J lost 5 bases, and 11 bases lay in between. Germline V gene data show CDR1 as ENHRY and CDR2 as SYGVKD. This CDR3 contains 15 residues. CDR3 sequence (DNA): TGTGCCATCAGTGAGTTTACGGGAAACAATGAAAAACTGTTTTTT. The encoded protein is CAISEFTGNNEKLFF.

The chain uses TRBV29-1 and TRBJ1-2; TRBD1 aligns across 10 bases. Germline CDR1 and CDR2: SQVTM and ANQGSEA. The CDR3 length is 12 residues. V was pared by 5 bases and J by 5 bases, with 2 bases of the junction left unmatched. CDR3 nucleotide sequence: TGCAGCGTTAGACAGGGGGCGTATGGCTACACCTTC. It specifies CSVRQGAYGYTF.

The gene calls are TRBV4-1 and TRBJ2-5, with TRBD2 matching 13 bases. Germline trimming cut 4 bases from V and 4 bases from J; bases unmatched to any gene: 3. CDR1 MGHRA and CDR2 YSYEKL come from the germline V gene. This CDR3 is built from 15 residues. CDR3: CASSPGLAGRETQYF. In DNA form, the CDR3 reads TGCGCCAGCAGCCCGGGACTAGCGGGGCGAGAGACCCAGTACTTC.

The chain joins TRBV9 to TRBJ2-7, with 9 nucleotides matching TRBD2. Germline CDR1 SGDLS, CDR2 YYNGEE. The junction had 4 bases not matched to a gene; V was cut back by 2 bases and J by 4 bases. The CDR3 has 14 residues. The CDR3 DNA reads TGTGCCAGCAGCGTGAGCGGGGGGAAGTACGAGCAGTACTTC. It translates to CASSVSGGKYEQYF.

The gene calls are TRBV5-1 and TRBJ2-1; 10 bases align to TRBD1. The CDR3 loop spans 19 amino acids. V lost 1 base to trimming and J lost 1 base; unmatched junction nucleotides: 11. Germline CDR1 is SGHRS and CDR2 is YFSETQ. CDR3: CASSLKRTGGAVSYNEQFF. The CDR3 coding sequence is TGCGCCAGCAGCTTGAAGCGGACAGGGGGAGCGGTTTCCTACAATGAGCAGTTCTTC.

This clone was counted a few times. The rearrangement joins TRBV11-3 to TRBJ2-7, with D unresolved. The CDR3 has 14 amino acids. CDR1 SGHNT and CDR2 YENEEA come from the germline V gene. The V end was cut by 3 bases, the J end by 2 bases, with 11 bases between. Here the CDR3 reads CASSFGGPPYEQYF. The CDR3 nucleotides read TGTGCCAGCAGCTTCGGCGGACCGCCCTACGAGCAGTACTTC. The full variable domain, with the rest looked up from reference TRBV11-3 and TRBJ2-7, is EAGVVQSPRYKIIEKKQPVAFWCNPISGHNTLYWYLQNLGQGPELLIRYENEEAVDDSQLPKDRFSAERLKGVDSTLKIQPAELGDSAVYLCASSFGGPPYEQYFGPGTRLTVT.

In nucleotides, the CDR3 is TGTGCCTGGAGTGAAACAGCCTCTGGAAACACCATATATTTT. Its protein is CAWSETASGNTIYF. This sequence joins TRBV30 and TRBJ1-3; D is undetermined. The germline V and J ends were trimmed by 1 base and 0 bases, with 7 bases remaining between them. CDR3 length: 14 amino acids. Germline CDR1 and CDR2: GTSNPN and SVGIG (reference sequence).

This clone was counted many times. The chain recombines TRBV7-1 with TRBJ1-1, with 11 bases that match TRBD1. TRBV7-1 is given ORF status, its function remaining uncertain. V was clipped by 4 bases and J by 6 bases; unmatched bases: 7. The CDR3 sequence is 15 residues long. The CDR3 bases are TGTGCCAGCAGCTTAACGGGACAGGGGGTTGCTGAAGCTTTCTTT. This encodes CASSLTGQGVAEAFF.

This clone came up a few times. The J gene is TRBJ2-7, the V gene TRBV6-8, with TRBD1 identical over 9 bases. CDR1 is MNHGY and CDR2 is SAAAGT in the germline V gene. CDR3 size: 14 residues. V lost 5 bases to trimming and J lost 2 bases; unmatched junction nucleotides: 4. The chain's CDR3 is CASSQTGGAYEQYF. Written as DNA, the CDR3 is TGTGCCAGCAGTCAAACAGGGGGCGCCTACGAGCAGTACTTC.

CDR3 sequence: CASSSGQGTTYEQYF. The CDR3 DNA follows: TGCGCCAGCAGTTCCGGACAGGGGACTACCTACGAGCAGTACTTC. The rearrangement joins TRBV23-1 to TRBJ2-7; 9 bases are a match to TRBD1. TRBV23-1 is assigned to the ORF class and has an uncertain function. The CDR3 loop spans 15 amino acids. V shed 5 bases, J shed 2 bases, and the junction held 7 bases outside the gene matches.

This clone was recorded a few times. The J gene is TRBJ2-7, the V gene TRBV6-8, with TRBD1 identical over 9 bases. J lost 3 bases, V lost 4 bases, and 10 bases had no gene match. Looked up from germline, CDR1 is MNHGY and CDR2 is SAAAGT. The CDR3 contains 16 residues. CDR3 coding DNA: TGTGCCAGCAGTTTCCCCGGGACAGGGAGTTTCTACGAGCAGTACTTC. It yields the protein CASSFPGTGSFYEQYF.

The CDR3 sequence is CASSLLRQRNTGELFF. The CDR3 DNA reads as TGTGCCAGCAGCTTATTGAGACAGCGGAACACCGGGGAGCTGTTTTTT. The chain combines TRBV11-3 with TRBJ2-2, with D tentatively TRBD1 (5 bases). The CDR3 extends over 16 amino acids. Per germline, CDR1 SGHNT and CDR2 YENEEA. The ends were cut back, 2 bases at V and 1 base at J, with 11 bases in the middle.

This clone has only a few counts. The chain is built from TRBV28 and TRBJ2-6; the D gene is possibly TRBD1 (5 bases). The V end lost 3 bases, the J end lost 0 bases, and 9 bases lay between the germline ends. The length of the CDR3 is 16 residues. Germline assignment: CDR1 MDHEN and CDR2 SYDVKM. CDR3 sequence: CASSFDSYSGANVLTF. The CDR3 DNA is TGTGCCAGCAGTTTTGACAGTTACTCTGGGGCCAACGTCCTGACTTTC. Full variable domain (remainder filled in from reference TRBV28 and TRBJ2-6): DVKVTQSSRYLVKRTGEKVFLECVQDMDHENMFWYRQDPGLGLRLIYFSYDVKMKEKGDIPEGYSVSREKKERFSLILESASTNQTSMYLCASSFDSYSGANVLTFGAGSRLTVL.

The sample holds one count of this clone. The chain recombines TRBV5-1 with TRBJ2-5; 10 positions agree with TRBD2. Germline CDR1 is SGHRS and CDR2 is YFSETQ. CDR3 length: 16 amino acids. V lost 4 bases to trimming and J lost 3 bases; unmatched junction nucleotides: 9. The CDR3 sequence is CASSIGTSDLKETQYF. The CDR3 coding sequence is TGCGCCAGCAGCATTGGGACTAGCGACCTGAAAGAGACCCAGTACTTC.

This clone showed up just a few times. The V and J genes are TRBV28 and TRBJ2-3; 10 bases match TRBD1. The trim removed 7 bases at V and 5 bases at J, leaving 9 bases unmatched. Germline V gene data show CDR1 as MDHEN and CDR2 as SYDVKM. The CDR3 length is 15 residues. The CDR3 reads CASTLTGGFGDTQYF. The CDR3 DNA sequence: TGTGCCAGCACTTTGACAGGGGGCTTTGGAGATACGCAGTATTTT.

The gene calls are TRBV28 and TRBJ2-7; TRBD2 might be the D (6 bases). The germline gives CDR1 MDHEN, CDR2 SYDVKM. The CDR3 covers 12 residues. The V and J ends lost 5 bases and 9 bases respectively, with 14 bases between them. CDR3 DNA: TGTGCCAGCAGTGACCAGCAGCGGGCGCAGTACTTC. The encoded protein is CASSDQQRAQYF.

This clone was seen more than once but under ten times. The chain carries TRBV30 and TRBJ2-7; 8 positions agree with TRBD2. This CDR3 spans 14 amino acids. Germline CDR1 and CDR2: GTSNPN and SVGIG (reference sequence). V trimming: 2 bases; J trimming: 2 bases; junction bases outside the gene matches: 5. The CDR3 DNA reads as TGTGCCTGGAGTAGAGCGGGAGTACCCTACGAGCAGTACTTC. Protein sequence: CAWSRAGVPYEQYF.

Only a few counts were recorded for this clone. The rearrangement links TRBV23-1 to TRBJ2-1; 10 positions match TRBD2. TRBV23-1 is flagged as an ORF with uncertain function. CDR3 length equals 16 residues. J was trimmed by 7 bases and V by 6 bases; bases with no gene match: 12. This chain's CDR3 is CASSQEPAGGLNEQFF. For the CDR3, the DNA is TGCGCCAGCAGCCAAGAACCAGCGGGGGGGCTAAATGAGCAGTTCTTC.

The rearrangement links TRBV5-1 to TRBJ2-3; TRBD2 agrees at 9 bases. This CDR3 is built from 17 residues. V was clipped by 0 bases and J by 5 bases; unmatched bases: 10. Germline assignment: CDR1 SGHRS and CDR2 YFSETQ. The CDR3 sequence: CASSLEGGRVSRDTQYF. The CDR3 DNA is TGCGCCAGCAGCTTGGAAGGCGGGAGGGTCTCCAGAGATACGCAGTATTTT. The full variable domain, with the rest looked up from reference TRBV5-1 and TRBJ2-3, is KAGVTQTPRYLIKTRGQQVTLSCSPISGHRSVSWYQQTPGQGLQFLFEYFSETQRNKGNFPGRFSGRQFSNSRSEMNVSTLELGDSALYLCASSLEGGRVSRDTQYFGPGTRLTVL.

Remarks on this clone: One end of the junction fails to match germline, which may point to a read error. The J gene is TRBJ2-1, the V gene TRBV7-7; D not certain. Germline CDR1 reads SSHAT; CDR2 reads FNYEAQ (reference sequence). This CDR3 has 14 amino acids. This CDR3 is CASSLSTLSNEQFF. As DNA, the CDR3 is TGTGCTAGCAGCCTATCGACATTGAGCAATGAGCAGTTCTTC.

The chain links TRBV19 to TRBJ2-1; D not certain. CDR1 and CDR2 from the germline V gene are LNHDA and SQIVND (reference sequence). The CDR3 extends over 13 amino acids. V dropped 7 bases and J dropped 4 bases, with 11 bases sitting between them. The CDR3 here is CASMSPGYNEQFF. In nucleotides, the CDR3 is TGTGCCAGTATGAGCCCCGGATACAATGAGCAGTTCTTC.